This T cell receptor beta chain was obtained from a study of Graves' ophthalmopathy and Graves' hyperthyroidism listed by TCRdb under 2018. About the investigation overall: Peripheral blood was collected before any treatment was given, at the time of initial diagnosis. The study used signatures of the TCR beta repertoire to tell Graves' ophthalmopathy apart from Graves' hyperthyroidism and to predict which patients would progress to ophthalmopathy. In roughly 6 hyperthyroidism patients, T-cell repertoires of thyroid tissue and blood were compared. In total, some 140 blood samples were TCR-sequenced: approximately 42 ophthalmopathy, some 75 hyperthyroidism and some 17 hyperthyroidism-to-ophthalmopathy patients. The independent validation cohort included some 19 hyperthyroidism patients plus 17 patients who later progressed from hyperthyroidism to ophthalmopathy. Following sampling, methimazole starting at 30 mg daily was administered to hyperthyroidism patients, and high-dose intravenous methylprednisolone was administered to ophthalmopathy patients. The roughly 91 discovery patients were randomly split 7:3 into training and test sets. To explore V-J signatures that distinguish ophthalmopathy from hyperthyroidism, a discovery set of about a hundred patients was enrolled, made up of 43 with ophthalmopathy and fewer than 60 with stable hyperthyroidism.

This clonotype showed up many times. Its binding antigen is unknown. No base-level quality is on record; no much larger clone is a single base apart. A patient counted as having stable hyperthyroidism if there was no progression to ophthalmopathy within 18 months of follow-up. Patients with hyperthyroidism were aged 18 to 65 years, had been newly diagnosed, and had a disease duration of less than 2 months. Patients with other autoimmune diseases, uncontrolled infections, pregnancy or lactation were excluded. Clinical symptoms, serum thyroxine, TRAb, thyroid ultrasound and orbital computed tomography were used for diagnosis. Using Ficoll-Paque density gradient centrifugation, PBMCs were isolated from less than 11 ml of fresh peripheral blood. Trizol reagent was used to extract the total RNA, and its quality was then checked on an Agilent 2100 Bioanalyzer. Results the study describes overall, beyond this receptor: In validation, the model predicted ophthalmopathy progression with about 71% sensitivity and about 77% specificity; roughly eleven predicted patients were CT-confirmed with GO in a median of approximately 6.5 months. In cross-validation, the 13-signature model distinguished ophthalmopathy from stable hyperthyroidism with 85% to 90% sensitivity and roughly 81% specificity, and in the test set the corresponding values were roughly 78% and 74%. Among expanded thyroid clonotypes with frequency above 0.001, most also showed up in blood, which suggests that blood repertoires may reflect the thyroid immune response. No statistical method was used to predetermine the sample size, and group allocation was not hidden from the investigators.

TCR beta CDR3 regions were amplified from RNA transcripts for repertoire sequencing. The first round of RT-PCR was done with HTBI primers and the Qiagen OneStep RT-PCR kit, and was followed by a second round of multiplex PCR, then size selection and purification. Libraries were sequenced paired-end with 100 bp reads on an Illumina HiSeq2000. Regarding the original processing steps: SOAPnuke was used to process the reads, removing any read that contained adapters or uncalled bases, had a mean Phred below 15, or lacked an exact match to the constant primer or identifier. High-quality paired reads were merged with COPE v1.2.5. Unique nucleotide sequences were defined as clonotypes and aligned to IMGT TRB V, D and J references using MiTCR v1.1. Only V-J combinations with frequency above 0.0001 were analysed, covering approximately 99% of repertoires. For each V-J combination, a TCR clonal expansion and chaos score was defined as the ratio of F50 clonal expansion to chaos observed in the TCRdist matrix. Welch's t-statistics and random forest were used to reduce features to about 14 V-J combinations, which were fed into a naive Bayes classifier. The Morisita-Horn index was used to measure how similar the thyroid and blood repertoires were. The raw public reads went through TCRdb reprocessing: fastp at Q25, MiXCR clone calling, in-frame beta chains kept. Entries that share a CDR3 protein sequence are merged under the most common genes and DNA. The V and J calls here are based on TCRdb, not the publication. Here the sample has hundreds of thousands of distinct CDR3 sequences; approximately 22% occur a single time. Of the sample, approximately 7% falls within the top ten clones.

From the germline V gene (reference sequence), CDR1 is LNHNV and CDR2 is YYDKDF. Here V drops 0 bases and J drops 5 bases, and the junction holds 10 bases not matched to any gene. The CDR3 measures 17 amino acids from cysteine to phenylalanine. This entry keeps only the CDR3 DNA: 51 bases, framed from base 1. This TCR came from a woman younger than 35 with stable Graves' hyperthyroidism. Some clones in this sample may be carry-over from other donors' samples. Donor details come from another sample of the same person, matched by shared clones. The chain is assembled from TRBV15 and TRBJ2-3, with TRBD2 matching 8 junction bases. Source material: peripheral blood. CDR3 loop: CATSRDGLAGIGDTQYF. The nucleotide sequence reads as follows: TGTGCCACCAGCAGAGATGGTTTAGCGGGGATCGGAGATACGCAGTATTTT.